This T cell receptor (beta chain) originates from a study of shared clonotypes between healthy human individuals. Study overall: The donors, two women and three men, were aged 18 to 49. Overall study findings and caveats: It was observed that 4% to 6% of naive CD4 clonotypes were shared across a handful of donors. Relative to clonotypes present in all four donors, those not shared had lower generation probabilities.

This clone was observed a few times. Its specificity is unknown. Roughly 200 ng DNA, about 30,000 T cell genomes, went into each sorted-subset replicate PCR. Repertoires were generated with immunoSEQ multiplex PCR, while TCRdb's copy carries only in-frame clones and drops some. The table shows over a million clones, with about 70% occurring only once. Trimming removed 4 bases from V and 8 bases from J; junction bases left unmatched: 8. The CDR3 length is 14 residues. The germline gives CDR1 SGHNT, CDR2 YYREEE (reference sequence). The TCR originated in a man aged 18 to 30 in good health. Sequencing was carried out using memory CD4+ T cells sorted from blood. Subset in this sample: CD45RA-negative fraction. The chain is built from TRBV5-4 and TRBJ1-4; 7 positions match TRBD1. In DNA, the CDR3 is TGTGCCAGCAGCCCGACAGGGAGGGACGAAAAACTGTTTTTT. Its protein product is CASSPTGRDEKLFF. Based on the CDR3 plus reference TRBV5-4 and TRBJ1-4, the full variable domain is ETGVTQSPTHLIKTRGQQVTLRCSSQSGHNTVSWYQQALGQGPQFIFQYYREEENGRGNFPPRFSGLQFPNYSSELNVNALELDDSALYLCASSPTGRDEKLFFGSGTQLSVL.